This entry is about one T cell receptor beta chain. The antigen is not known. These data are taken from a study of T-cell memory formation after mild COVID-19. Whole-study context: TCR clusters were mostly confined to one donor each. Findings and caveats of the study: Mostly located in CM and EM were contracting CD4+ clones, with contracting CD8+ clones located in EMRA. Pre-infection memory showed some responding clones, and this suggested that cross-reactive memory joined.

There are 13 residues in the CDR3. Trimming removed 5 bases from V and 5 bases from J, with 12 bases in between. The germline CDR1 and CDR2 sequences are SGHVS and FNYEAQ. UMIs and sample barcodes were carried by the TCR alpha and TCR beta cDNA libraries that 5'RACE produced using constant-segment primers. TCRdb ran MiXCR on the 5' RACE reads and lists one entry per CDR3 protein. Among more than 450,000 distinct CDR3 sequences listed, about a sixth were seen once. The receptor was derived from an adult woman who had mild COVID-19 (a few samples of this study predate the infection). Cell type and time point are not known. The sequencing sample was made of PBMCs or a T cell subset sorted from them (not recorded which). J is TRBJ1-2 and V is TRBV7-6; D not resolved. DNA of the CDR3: TGTGCCAGCAGCCCACTGGGAGATTATGGCTACACCTTC. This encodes CASSPLGDYGYTF. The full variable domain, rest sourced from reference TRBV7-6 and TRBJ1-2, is GAGVSQSPRYKVTKRGQDVALRCDPISGHVSLYWYRQALGQGPEFLTYFNYEAQQDKSGLPNDRFSAERPEGSISTLTIQRTEQRDSAMYRCASSPLGDYGYTFGSGTRLTVV.